This TCR beta chain was identified during a study of post-analysis software for immune sequencing data. Whole-study context: Relapsing-remitting, secondary progressive and progressive-relapsing multiple sclerosis courses were included. Study-wide results and limits: About 5 TRBV segments occurring more often in patients than controls included TRBV5-6, TRBV5-1 and TRBV20-1. When the samples were clustered directly with F measure, those that had been prepared in the same batch showed strong co-clustering. Compared with controls, patients showed significantly lower normalized Chao1 diversity.

The CDR3 length is 17 residues. CDR1 and CDR2 (germline): SGHRS, YFSETQ. Trimming removed 4 bases from V and 4 bases from J, with 24 bases in between. Included in the TCR beta cDNA libraries were unique molecular identifiers. Input amounts of roughly 0.85 to 11 million T cells were used. These gave around 500,000 cDNA molecules, so each molecule approximated one T cell. Each CDR3 protein gets one entry after TCRdb re-called the PCR reads with MiXCR. The sample shows about 820,000 distinct CDR3 sequences, roughly half of them seen only once. Turning to this clonotype: Its antigen is unknown.

This chain joins TRBV5-1 and TRBJ2-7; D may be TRBD1 or TRBD2 (6 bases each). The sequence was collected from a girl between 5 and 17 years old with multiple sclerosis. The specimen was blood. Written as DNA, the CDR3 is TGCGCCAGCAGCCCGGACCCCAGCGGGTCAGGGGATTACGAGCAGTACTTC. This translates into CASSPDPSGSGDYEQYF.